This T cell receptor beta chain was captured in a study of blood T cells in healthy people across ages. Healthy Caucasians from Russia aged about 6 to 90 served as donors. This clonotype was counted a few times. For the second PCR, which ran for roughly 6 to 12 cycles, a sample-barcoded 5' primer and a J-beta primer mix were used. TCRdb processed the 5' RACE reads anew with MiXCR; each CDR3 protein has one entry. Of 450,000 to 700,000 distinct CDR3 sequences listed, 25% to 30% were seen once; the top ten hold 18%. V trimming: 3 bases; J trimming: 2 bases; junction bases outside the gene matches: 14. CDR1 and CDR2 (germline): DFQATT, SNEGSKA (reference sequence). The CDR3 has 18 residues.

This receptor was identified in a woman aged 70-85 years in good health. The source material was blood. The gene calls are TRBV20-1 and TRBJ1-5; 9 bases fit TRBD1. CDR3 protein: CSASRQRDREAGNQPQHF. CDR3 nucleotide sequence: TGCAGTGCTAGCAGGCAGCGGGACAGGGAGGCGGGCAATCAGCCCCAGCATTTT.